This T cell receptor beta chain was retrieved from a study of blood T cell repertoires in COVID-19. Germline assignment: CDR1 SGHTS and CDR2 YDEGEE. Trimming removed 2 bases at V and 2 bases at J, with 10 bases between. The CDR3 spans 14 residues. This clone was observed a single time. The repertoire was sequenced with immunoSEQ multiplex PCR; TCRdb's copy has only in-frame clones and lacks some. The table lists some 250,000 clones, approximately 90% of them singletons, with approximately 9% in the top ten. The rearrangement links TRBV5-8 to TRBJ1-2; possible D gene TRBD1, 6 bases. Sequenced input: PBMCs or T cells enriched from blood (not recorded which). This sequence was found in a man aged 35 to 55 who had recovered from COVID-19. The chain's CDR3 is CASSFRQENYGYTF. In DNA, the CDR3 is TGTGCCAGCAGCTTCCGACAGGAGAACTATGGCTACACCTTC.